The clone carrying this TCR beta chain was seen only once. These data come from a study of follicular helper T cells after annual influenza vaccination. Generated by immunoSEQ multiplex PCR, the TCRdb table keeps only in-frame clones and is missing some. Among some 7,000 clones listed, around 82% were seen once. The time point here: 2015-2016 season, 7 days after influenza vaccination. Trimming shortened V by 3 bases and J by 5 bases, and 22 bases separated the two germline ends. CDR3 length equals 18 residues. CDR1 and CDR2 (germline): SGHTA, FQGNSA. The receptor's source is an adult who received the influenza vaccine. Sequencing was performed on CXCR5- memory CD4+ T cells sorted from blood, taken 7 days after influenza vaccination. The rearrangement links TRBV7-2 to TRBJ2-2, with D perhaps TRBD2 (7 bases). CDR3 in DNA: TGTGCCAGCAGCTTCGTAGGCACACGGGGGGCGAGGACCGGGGAGCTGTTTTTT. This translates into CASSFVGTRGARTGELFF.